The next 19 T cell receptor beta chains were all read from a single sample in a study of early T cells in non-severe SARS-CoV-2 infection. TCRdb re-derived calls from the 5' RACE reads in MiXCR, one entry per CDR3 protein. The sample lists approximately 22,000 distinct CDR3 sequences, 4.5% to 5% occurring once. Material for sequencing was whole blood. Every receptor here comes from an adult who was a healthcare worker with PCR-confirmed SARS-CoV-2 infection or an uninfected control (not recorded which).

This clonotype was seen repeatedly, ten times or more. This chain connects TRBV3-1 to TRBJ2-4; D is possibly TRBD2 (7 bases). Trimming removed 6 bases at V and 1 base at J, with 16 bases between. The germline CDR1 and CDR2 sequences are LGHDT and YNNKEL (reference sequence). The CDR3 sequence is 16 residues long. The CDR3 bases are TGTGCCAGCAGTCTCACGGGGGGCCGGGCCAAAAACATTCAGTACTTC. Translation gives CASSLTGGRAKNIQYF.

This clonotype was counted only a few times. The chain couples TRBV7-2 to TRBJ1-2; no reliable D call. The germline CDR1 and CDR2 sequences are SGHTA and FQGNSA. Trimming removed 1 base from V and 3 bases from J, with 6 bases in between. This CDR3 is 13 amino acids long. DNA for the CDR3: TGTGCCAGCAGCTTAGAACCTTACTATGGCTACACCTTC. Translation gives CASSLEPYYGYTF.

This clonotype was recorded at least ten times. CDR3 DNA: TGTGCCAGCAGTTACTCGCGGACCGGGACAGGGAACAATGAGCAGTTCTTC. This encodes CASSYSRTGTGNNEQFF. V gene TRBV6-2 or TRBV6-3 combines with J gene TRBJ2-1, with 9 bases matching TRBD1. V gave up 0 bases and J gave up 5 bases; unmatched junction bases: 8. The CDR3 has 17 amino acids. CDR1 and CDR2 (germline): MNHEY, SVGEGT.

In its sample, this clonotype was seen a few times. This rearrangement joins TRBV7-2 to TRBJ2-3; 11 positions match TRBD2. The CDR3 runs to 17 residues. Per the germline V gene, CDR1 is SGHTA and CDR2 is FQGNSA. The V and J ends lost 5 bases and 2 bases, in that order; junction bases with no gene match: 9. The CDR3 DNA reads TGTGCCAGCAGCCCGGATACTAGCGGGGGATACACAGATACGCAGTATTTT. This gives the protein CASSPDTSGGYTDTQYF. Drawing the rest from reference TRBV7-2 and TRBJ2-3, the complete variable domain is GAGVSQSPSNKVTEKGKDVELRCDPISGHTALYWYRQSLGQGLEFLIYFQGNSAPDKSGLPSDRFSAERTGGSVSTLTIQRTQQEDSAVYLCASSPDTSGGYTDTQYFGPGTRLTVL.

This chain links TRBV12-3 or TRBV12-4 with TRBJ2-1, with TRBD1 matching 9 bases. The CDR3 runs 15 residues. The junction had 23 bases not matched to a gene; V was cut back by 10 bases and J by 16 bases. CDR3 loop: CAITKRGDREGPAFF. CDR3 DNA: TGTGCCATAACTAAAAGGGGGGACAGGGAAGGCCCAGCTTTCTTC.

As to this clonotype: This could be a read error, since a much larger clone is one nucleotide away. The gene calls are TRBV5-4 and TRBJ1-5; maybe TRBD1 (5 bases). The V end lost 4 bases, the J end lost 3 bases, and 11 bases lay between the germline ends. The CDR3 loop spans 14 amino acids. The germline V gene has CDR1 SGHNT and CDR2 YYREEE (reference sequence). The CDR3 bases are TGTGCCAGCAGCCCGGGGGGGGACAATCAGCCCCAGCATTTT. Translating it yields CASSPGGDNQPQHF.

This clonotype was detected only a few times. This chain connects TRBV12-3 or TRBV12-4 to TRBJ2-3; TRBD1 aligns across 7 bases. This CDR3 spans 12 amino acids. The trim removed 5 bases at V and 4 bases at J, leaving 0 bases unmatched. CDR3 protein: CASSQGADTQYF. The CDR3 bases are TGTGCCAGCAGTCAGGGGGCAGATACGCAGTATTTT.

In its sample, this clonotype was seen many times. V gene TRBV19 combines with J gene TRBJ2-1, with D perhaps TRBD2 (6 bases). The CDR3 covers 14 residues. The ends were cut back, 7 bases at V and 2 bases at J, with 12 bases in the middle. In germline, CDR1 is LNHDA, CDR2 SQIVND (reference sequence). The CDR3, as DNA: TGTGCCAGTACCCCAGCGGGCCCCTACAATGAGCAGTTCTTC. Amino acids: CASTPAGPYNEQFF.

This clonotype has a count of ten or more. The V gene is TRBV7-3, the J gene TRBJ2-5; D unresolved. CDR1 is SGHTA, CDR2 FQGTGA, per germline. The CDR3 loop spans 14 amino acids. The ends were cut back, 5 bases at V and 2 bases at J, with 12 bases in the middle. CDR3 DNA sequence: TGTGCCAGCAGCCAAGACTGGACGCAAGAGACCCAGTACTTC. It codes for CASSQDWTQETQYF.

This clonotype appeared a few times. The chain employs TRBV5-1 and TRBJ1-6; no definite D call. This CDR3 region has 15 residues. Between the trimmed V and J ends, which lost 4 bases and 7 bases, there was a span of 15 bases. From germline, CDR1 is SGHRS and CDR2 YFSETQ. The CDR3 DNA reads TGCGCCAGCAGCCGATCTGCTCTAGGAAATTCACCCCTCCACTTT. It codes for CASSRSALGNSPLHF.

The table lists this clonotype with a few counts. The gene calls are TRBV9 and TRBJ1-2; 7 bases map to TRBD1. V lost 0 bases, J lost 7 bases, and 6 bases stayed unmatched. There are 14 residues in the CDR3. Germline CDR1 is SGDLS and CDR2 is YYNGEE. As DNA, the CDR3 is TGTGCCAGCAGCGTAGCGACAGGGCCATCTGGCTACACCTTC. The encoded protein is CASSVATGPSGYTF.

This clonotype was observed a few times. The chain has TRBV20-1 and TRBJ2-1, with 10 bases identical to TRBD2. The CDR3 sequence is 15 residues long. CDR1 is DFQATT, CDR2 SNEGSKA, per germline (reference sequence). V lost 5 bases and J lost 4; bases outside the gene matches: 8. For the CDR3, the DNA is TGCAGTGCTGAACTAACTAGCGGGGCTTACAATGAGCAGTTCTTC. This sequence encodes CSAELTSGAYNEQFF.

This clonotype was observed a few times. The rearrangement links TRBV2 to TRBJ2-3, with 8 bases matching TRBD2. Losses at the gene ends were 7 bases for V and 3 bases for J; bases not matched to a gene: 9. Germline CDR1 is SNHLY and CDR2 is FYNNEI. CDR3 length: 15 residues. The CDR3 here is CASKEAGAGTDTQYF. The CDR3 DNA reads as TGTGCCAGCAAGGAAGCGGGGGCCGGGACAGATACGCAGTATTTT.

In its sample, this clonotype was seen many times. This sequence joins TRBV20-1 and TRBJ2-5; 11 bases line up with TRBD2. There are 16 residues in the CDR3. Trimming at V came to 0 bases and at J to 5 bases, leaving 8 bases not matched to a gene. Germline V lookup: CDR1 DFQATT, CDR2 SNEGSKA (reference sequence). The CDR3 protein is CSARDLTSGGGETQYF. CDR3 nucleotide sequence: TGCAGTGCTAGAGATCTAACTAGCGGGGGTGGGGAGACCCAGTACTTC.

The rearrangement uses TRBV27 and TRBJ1-4; 8 bases match TRBD1. The V gene end was trimmed by 7 bases and the J gene end by 8 bases; junction bases not matched to a gene: 15. This CDR3 contains 16 residues. Germline CDR1 reads MNHEY; CDR2 reads SMNVEV (reference sequence). CDR3 region: CASTTRQGAIGEKLFF. CDR3 nucleotide sequence: TGTGCCAGCACCACCCGGCAGGGGGCGATTGGCGAAAAACTGTTTTTT.

The sample holds many counts of this clonotype. V and J are TRBV7-2 and TRBJ1-5; 7 bases line up with TRBD1. The CDR3 runs 17 residues. Germline assignment: CDR1 SGHTA and CDR2 FQGNSA. After removal of 2 bases from V and 0 bases from J, the junction contained 7 bases not matched to a gene. CDR3 bases: TGTGCCAGCAGCTTAAGGACAGGAGGCAATAGCAATCAGCCCCAGCATTTT. It encodes CASSLRTGGNSNQPQHF.

This clonotype showed up just a few times. This chain links TRBV20-1 with TRBJ2-5; TRBD2 aligns across 10 bases. The V gene end was trimmed by 5 bases and the J gene end by 4 bases; junction bases not matched to a gene: 10. The CDR3 consists of 15 residues. The germline V gene has CDR1 DFQATT and CDR2 SNEGSKA (reference sequence). The CDR3 region has the DNA TGCAGTGCTTATAAGGGGCTAGCGGGGGCAGAGACCCAGTACTTC. Protein: CSAYKGLAGAETQYF.

This chain joins TRBV19 and TRBJ1-5; 8 bases map to TRBD1. CDR1 LNHDA and CDR2 SQIVND come from the germline V gene (reference sequence). The CDR3 sequence is 16 residues long. J was trimmed by 7 bases and V by 5 bases; bases with no gene match: 13. DNA of the CDR3: TGTGCCAGTAGTGATAGGGAGGGGACAGGTGGACAGCCCCAGCATTTT. Translating it yields CASSDREGTGGQPQHF.

This clonotype was recorded at least ten times. This chain uses TRBV6-2 or TRBV6-3 with TRBJ1-1, with D uncertain. Looked up from germline, CDR1 is MNHEY and CDR2 is SVGEGT. The CDR3 sequence is 13 residues long. V lost 2 bases and J lost 4, with 8 bases in between. The CDR3 region is CASSYGGLTEAFF. In DNA, the CDR3 is TGTGCCAGCAGTTACGGAGGGCTCACTGAAGCTTTCTTT.